Following are 30 T cell receptor beta chains from one sample sequenced in a study of cytomegalovirus exposure and HLA in healthy donors. Sequencing was performed with immunoSEQ multiplex PCR; in TCRdb, only in-frame clones are kept and a portion is missing. The repertoire holds more than 95,000 clones, roughly 86% seen once, with under 4.5% in the top ten. The sample was PBMCs. These receptor sequences come from a woman younger than 30 in good health and CMV-seropositive.

This chain connects TRBV28 to TRBJ1-5; D gene uncertain. CDR1 is MDHEN, CDR2 SYDVKM, per germline. The V and J ends lost 9 bases and 4 bases respectively, with 22 bases between them. The CDR3 has 16 amino acids. The CDR3 nucleotides read TGTGCCAGTCTCCTCATCAGGCTGCGGGATAATCAGCCCCAGCATTTT. This sequence encodes CASLLIRLRDNQPQHF.

The chain joins TRBV6-1 to TRBJ2-5; weak D call: TRBD1 (5 bases). Germline CDR1 and CDR2: MNHNS and SASEGT. The germline V and J ends were trimmed by 2 bases and 1 base, with 11 bases remaining between them. The CDR3 extends over 15 amino acids. The CDR3 DNA follows: TGTGCCAGCAGTGAAAGGGTGACAGCCCAAGAGACCCAGTACTTC. Amino acid sequence: CASSERVTAQETQYF.

The chain joins TRBV6-1 to TRBJ1-6; no reliable D call. This CDR3 is built from 13 residues. CDR1 is MNHNS and CDR2 is SASEGT in the germline V gene. V was clipped by 0 bases and J by 10 bases, with 7 bases between them. In nucleotides, the CDR3 is TGTGCCAGCAGTGAAGCGGGGAGGTCACCCCTCCACTTT. Its protein is CASSEAGRSPLHF.

Notes on this clone: The sample holds other DNA sequences that translate to the same CDR3. V is TRBV4-1 and J is TRBJ1-1, with D hard to call. The CDR3 consists of 13 residues. With 1 base removed from V and 2 bases from J, the gap between germline ends came to 5 bases. Germline V lookup: CDR1 MGHRA, CDR2 YSYEKL. CDR3 region: CASSQGANTEAFF. CDR3 DNA: TGCGCCAGCAGCCAAGGGGCTAACACTGAAGCTTTCTTT.

This clone appeared once. This chain links TRBV11-3 with TRBJ2-1, with 12 bases identical to TRBD2. Germline V lookup: CDR1 SGHNT, CDR2 YENEEA. The ends lost 7 bases at V and 7 bases at J; junction bases unmatched: 11. This CDR3 is built from 16 residues. CDR3 nucleotide sequence: TGTGCCAGCATCCTCGACGGACTAGCGGGATTTAATGAGCAGTTCTTC. Its translation: CASILDGLAGFNEQFF.

In the case of this clone: The sample contains more than one DNA sequence encoding this CDR3. The chain combines TRBV5-1 with TRBJ2-3; 8 bases are shared with TRBD1. J lost 4 bases, V lost 4 bases, and 5 bases had no gene match. The length of the CDR3 is 14 residues. Germline V CDR1 and CDR2: SGHRS, YFSETQ. The CDR3 nucleotides read TGCGCCAGCAGCCTCGGACAGGGAGCAGATACGCAGTATTTT. This encodes CASSLGQGADTQYF.

V gene TRBV19 combines with J gene TRBJ2-3, with 13 positions matching TRBD2. This CDR3 spans 16 amino acids. Trimming removed 5 bases from V and 2 bases from J; junction bases left unmatched: 4. Per the germline V gene, CDR1 is LNHDA and CDR2 is SQIVND (reference sequence). CDR3 bases: TGTGCCAGTAGTGGGACTAGCGGGGACCCCACAGATACGCAGTATTTT. Translated, it gives CASSGTSGDPTDTQYF. Drawing the rest from reference TRBV19 and TRBJ2-3, the complete variable domain is DGGITQSPKYLFRKEGQNVTLSCEQNLNHDAMYWYRQDPGQGLRLIYYSQIVNDFQKGDIAEGYSVSREKKESFPLTVTSAQKNPTAFYLCASSGTSGDPTDTQYFGPGTRLTVL.

The chain uses TRBV19 and TRBJ2-1, with TRBD2 matching 8 bases. The CDR3 has 15 amino acids. V lost 3 bases and J lost 7; bases outside the gene matches: 8. Germline assignment: CDR1 LNHDA and CDR2 SQIVND (reference sequence). The CDR3 DNA sequence: TGTGCCAGTAGTATGCCCGGGAGGGCCCCTAATGAGCAGTTCTTC. It specifies CASSMPGRAPNEQFF.

This chain uses TRBV5-4 with TRBJ2-7, with D perhaps TRBD1 (6 bases). The CDR3 runs 18 residues. Trimming left V 4 bases short and J 1 base short, with 24 bases between. Germline V gene data show CDR1 as SGHNT and CDR2 as YYREEE (reference sequence). The chain's CDR3 is CASSHLGTTVTKSYEQYF. The CDR3 nucleotides read TGTGCCAGCAGCCACCTGGGGACAACGGTCACGAAGTCCTACGAGCAGTACTTC.

CDR3 amino acids: CASSLEGLPLSTDTQYF. The CDR3 coding sequence is TGCGCCAGCAGCTTGGAGGGACTCCCCTTGAGCACAGATACGCAGTATTTT. The rearrangement links TRBV5-1 to TRBJ2-3; TRBD2 is a possible D gene (6 bases). CDR1 is SGHRS, CDR2 YFSETQ, per germline. CDR3 length equals 17 residues. The V end was cut by 0 bases, the J end by 0 bases, with 14 bases between.

The V call is TRBV28, the J call TRBJ1-2; the match to TRBD1 covers 7 bases. V was pared by 5 bases and J by 3 bases, with 3 bases of the junction left unmatched. In germline, CDR1 is MDHEN, CDR2 SYDVKM. The CDR3 length is 13 residues. CDR3 amino acids: CASSLDRDYGYTF. Written as DNA, the CDR3 is TGTGCCAGCAGTCTCGACAGGGACTATGGCTACACCTTC.

The rearrangement links TRBV13 to TRBJ2-7; the match to TRBD1 covers 12 bases. The trim removed 2 bases at V and 0 bases at J, leaving 11 bases unmatched. Germline V gene data show CDR1 as PRHDT and CDR2 as FYEKMQ (reference sequence). The CDR3 consists of 19 residues. CDR3 in DNA: TGTGCCAGCAGCTTACTTGGGACAGGGGGCGCAGTAAGCTCCTACGAGCAGTACTTC. Amino acid sequence: CASSLLGTGGAVSSYEQYF.

This clone was observed a handful of times. This sequence joins TRBV4-1 and TRBJ2-7; 11 bases line up with TRBD2. CDR3 size: 16 residues. The germline gives CDR1 MGHRA, CDR2 YSYEKL. After removal of 1 base from V and 2 bases from J, the junction contained 4 bases not matched to a gene. DNA of the CDR3: TGCGCCAGCAGCCAAGTTTCACTAGCGGGGGCCTACGAGCAGTACTTC. Translation gives CASSQVSLAGAYEQYF.

The chain couples TRBV4-1 to TRBJ2-3, with D tentatively TRBD2 (6 bases). With 4 bases removed from V and 3 bases from J, the gap between germline ends came to 11 bases. The CDR3 consists of 14 residues. CDR1 and CDR2 from the germline V gene are MGHRA and YSYEKL. CDR3 nucleotide sequence: TGCGCCAGCAGCCGGGACTCGCTAACAGATACGCAGTATTTT. As protein: CASSRDSLTDTQYF.

The CDR3 loop reads CAIGWQGRSGANVLTF. The DNA for the CDR3 is TGTGCCATCGGTTGGCAGGGAAGGTCTGGGGCCAACGTCCTGACTTTC. The chain combines TRBV10-3 with TRBJ2-6; maybe TRBD1 (5 bases). CDR1 ENHRY and CDR2 SYGVKD come from the germline V gene. This CDR3 is built from 16 residues. V was clipped by 8 bases and J by 1 base, with 15 bases between them.

V is TRBV5-6 and J is TRBJ1-1; D unresolved. This CDR3 region has 13 residues. Per the germline V gene, CDR1 is SGHDT and CDR2 is YYEEEE. V lost 1 base and J lost 0, with 4 bases in between. In nucleotides, the CDR3 is TGTGCCAGCAGCTTGCGGGTGAACACTGAAGCTTTCTTT. Its protein is CASSLRVNTEAFF.

The chain carries TRBV30 and TRBJ1-3; no clear D. Trimming shortened V by 2 bases and J by 4 bases, and 9 bases separated the two germline ends. The CDR3 is made up of 13 amino acids. Germline V gene lookup returns CDR1 GTSNPN and CDR2 SVGIG (reference sequence). The CDR3 bases are TGTGCCTGGAGTTCCCACGGGGGAAACACCATATATTTT. Its translation is CAWSSHGGNTIYF.

The V and J genes are TRBV19 and TRBJ2-3, with D maybe TRBD2 (5 bases). The V end was cut by 8 bases, the J end by 6 bases, with 15 bases between. This CDR3 has 13 residues. Germline loops: CDR1 LNHDA, CDR2 SQIVND (reference sequence). CDR3 amino acids: CASAVLSGDTQYF. The CDR3 region has the DNA TGTGCCAGTGCGGTGCTATCGGGGGATACGCAGTATTTT.

This chain connects TRBV11-2 to TRBJ2-5; 8 nucleotides agree with TRBD2. This CDR3 spans 16 amino acids. Trimming at V came to 5 bases and at J to 0 bases, leaving 8 bases not matched to a gene. CDR1 and CDR2 (germline): SGHAT, FQNNGV. CDR3 DNA: TGTGCCAGCAGCGACGGGGGGGGTTGGGACCAAGAGACCCAGTACTTC. The encoded protein is CASSDGGGWDQETQYF.

This rearrangement joins TRBV7-2 to TRBJ2-1, with 7 bases lining up with TRBD2. This CDR3 is built from 16 residues. The V gene end was trimmed by 10 bases and the J gene end by 6 bases; junction bases not matched to a gene: 18. Per germline, CDR1 SGHTA and CDR2 FQGNSA. CDR3 sequence: CATKDSMRGFGNEQFF. The CDR3 DNA reads as TGTGCCACCAAAGACTCCATGCGGGGGTTCGGCAATGAGCAGTTCTTC.

A single count supports this clone. V usage is TRBV5-1 and J usage is TRBJ2-7; D might be TRBD1 (5 bases). The V gene lost 0 bases and the J gene lost 4 bases, with 11 bases spanning the gap. This CDR3 has 14 residues. Germline V gene sequence: CDR1 SGHRS, CDR2 YFSETQ. CDR3 loop: CASSLGGEWYEQYF. CDR3 nucleotides: TGCGCCAGCAGCTTGGGGGGCGAATGGTACGAGCAGTACTTC.

The chain employs TRBV5-1 and TRBJ1-1; D possibly corresponds to TRBD1 (5 bases). The CDR3 has 14 amino acids. V was shortened by 4 bases and J by 0 bases, with 10 bases between the two germline ends. Germline lookup yields CDR1 SGHRS and CDR2 YFSETQ. CDR3 in amino acids: CASSPETVNTEAFF. For the CDR3, the DNA is TGCGCCAGCAGCCCAGAGACAGTGAACACTGAAGCTTTCTTT.

A remark on this clone: A read error may produce the germline difference seen at one junction end. The rearrangement joins TRBV11-2 to TRBJ1-2, with D maybe TRBD1 (6 bases). CDR1 is SGHAT, CDR2 FQNNGV, per germline. There are 16 residues in the CDR3. The CDR3 DNA reads as TGTGCCAGCAGATTAGGAGGGGGGGCCCGGAGCTATGGCTACACCTTC. Protein sequence: CASRLGGGARSYGYTF.

This clone was seen only once. This chain links TRBV27 with TRBJ1-2; possibly TRBD1 for D (6 bases). This CDR3 comprises 14 residues. In germline, CDR1 is MNHEY, CDR2 SMNVEV (reference sequence). The V gene lost 5 bases and the J gene lost 8 bases, with 18 bases spanning the gap. The CDR3 loop is CASSKNGGPGGYTF. As DNA, the CDR3 is TGTGCCAGCAGTAAAAACGGGGGGCCTGGGGGCTACACCTTC.

The V and J genes are TRBV9 and TRBJ2-3; 7 nucleotides align to TRBD2. V lost 3 bases, J lost 0 bases, and 10 bases stayed unmatched. Germline V gene lookup returns CDR1 SGDLS and CDR2 YYNGEE. CDR3 length: 17 residues. In DNA form, the CDR3 reads TGTGCCAGCAGCGGGCGACTAGCCGATAGCAGCACAGATACGCAGTATTTT. Translated: CASSGRLADSSTDTQYF.

The chain has TRBV15 and TRBJ2-1; 8 nucleotides align to TRBD2. The ends lost 2 bases at V and 8 bases at J; junction bases unmatched: 11. From germline, CDR1 is LNHNV and CDR2 YYDKDF (reference sequence). The CDR3 consists of 16 residues. CDR3 protein: CATSRPAGVFVYEQFF. For the CDR3, the DNA is TGTGCCACCAGCAGACCAGCGGGAGTCTTCGTCTATGAGCAGTTCTTC. Combining the CDR3 with reference TRBV15 and TRBJ2-1 gives the whole variable domain DAMVIQNPRYQVTQFGKPVTLSCSQTLNHNVMYWYQQKSSQAPKLLFHYYDKDFNNEADTPDNFQSRRPNTSFCFLDIRSPGLGDTAMYLCATSRPAGVFVYEQFFGPGTRLTVL.

The chain links TRBV11-3 to TRBJ1-1; 7 bases match TRBD1. Looked up from germline, CDR1 is SGHNT and CDR2 is YENEEA. This CDR3 region has 18 residues. J was trimmed by 7 bases and V by 5 bases; bases with no gene match: 22. The CDR3 DNA is TGTGCCAGCAGCCCCCATGACAGGGCAGGGGGAAGCCCCTATGAAGCTTTCTTT. As protein: CASSPHDRAGGSPYEAFF.

This chain joins TRBV29-1 and TRBJ2-7, with D perhaps TRBD1 (6 bases). Germline V CDR1 and CDR2: SQVTM, ANQGSEA. This CDR3 is built from 11 residues. The ends were cut back, 7 bases at V and 10 bases at J, with 17 bases in the middle. CDR3 region: CSGVLQGRQYF. In nucleotides, the CDR3 is TGCAGCGGCGTGTTACAGGGAAGACAGTACTTC.

J is TRBJ2-5 and V is TRBV27; 9 positions agree with TRBD1. V gave up 6 bases and J gave up 4 bases; unmatched junction bases: 9. This CDR3 spans 15 amino acids. The germline V gene encodes CDR1 MNHEY and CDR2 SMNVEV (reference sequence). In DNA, the CDR3 is TGTGCCAGCAGGAATACAGGGGGCCCGGGAGAGACCCAGTACTTC. Its translation is CASRNTGGPGETQYF.

A word on this clone: This CDR3 is also generated by other DNA sequences in the sample. The V and J genes are TRBV27 and TRBJ1-1; D is unresolved. Germline V CDR1 and CDR2: MNHEY, SMNVEV (reference sequence). The length of the CDR3 is 14 residues. With 3 bases removed from V and 0 bases from J, the gap between germline ends came to 8 bases. The CDR3 here is CASSLGRLNTEAFF. The CDR3 region has the DNA TGTGCCAGCAGTTTGGGCCGGTTGAACACTGAAGCTTTCTTT.